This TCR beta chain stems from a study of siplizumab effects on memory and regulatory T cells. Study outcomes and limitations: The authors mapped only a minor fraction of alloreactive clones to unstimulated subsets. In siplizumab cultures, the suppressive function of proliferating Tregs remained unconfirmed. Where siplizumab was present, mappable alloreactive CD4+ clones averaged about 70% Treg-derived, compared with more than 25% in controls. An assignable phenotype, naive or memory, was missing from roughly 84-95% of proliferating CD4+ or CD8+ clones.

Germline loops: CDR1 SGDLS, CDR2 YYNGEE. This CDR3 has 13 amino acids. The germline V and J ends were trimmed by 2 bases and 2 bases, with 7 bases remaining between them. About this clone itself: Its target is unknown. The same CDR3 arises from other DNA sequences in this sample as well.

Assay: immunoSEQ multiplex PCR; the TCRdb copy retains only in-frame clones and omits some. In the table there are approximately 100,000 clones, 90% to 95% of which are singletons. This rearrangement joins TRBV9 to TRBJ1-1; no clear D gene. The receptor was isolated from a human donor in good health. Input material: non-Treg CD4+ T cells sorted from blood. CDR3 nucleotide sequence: TGTGCCAGCAGCGTCGGACCAAACACTGAAGCTTTCTTT. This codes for CASSVGPNTEAFF.